The 24 T cell receptor beta chains reported below all come from one sample, sequenced in a study of response to subunit inactivated influenza vaccine. TCRdb processed the RT-PCR reads anew with MiXCR; each CDR3 protein has one entry. The sample carries some 800,000 distinct CDR3 sequences, around 21% recorded once. This specimen was PBMCs from blood, taken 5 to 6 days after vaccination. The receptor source for this set is a man aged 50-59 years who received an inactivated influenza vaccine.

The chain recombines TRBV20-1 with TRBJ2-7; TRBD1 is a possible D gene (6 bases). V lost 3 bases and J 1 base, leaving 10 bases between the germline ends. Germline V gene sequence: CDR1 DFQATT, CDR2 SNEGSKA (reference sequence). This CDR3 contains 13 residues. The CDR3 DNA is TGCAGTGCTAGGCAAGACAGGTCCTACGAGCAGTACTTC. Translated, it gives CSARQDRSYEQYF.

This clonotype has only a few counts. The genes are TRBV6-2 or TRBV6-3 and TRBJ2-3; possible D gene TRBD1, 6 bases. The CDR3 is 19 residues long. Germline V gives CDR1 MNHEY, CDR2 SVGEGT. The V and J ends lost 2 bases and 1 base respectively, with 22 bases between them. The CDR3 nucleotides read TGTGCCAGCAGTTACGGACTTTATTGGCGGAAGGGGGGCACAGATACGCAGTATTTT. Protein sequence: CASSYGLYWRKGGTDTQYF.

This clonotype was picked up a small number of times. The chain carries TRBV7-3 and TRBJ2-1; 9 bases are a match to TRBD1. The ends lost 4 bases at V and 7 bases at J; junction bases unmatched: 14. The CDR3 sequence is 17 residues long. Germline V gives CDR1 SGHTA, CDR2 FQGTGA. CDR3 loop: CASSYPGQGRGRNEQFF. Here the CDR3 DNA reads TGTGCCAGCAGCTATCCGGGACAGGGTCGGGGTCGAAATGAGCAGTTCTTC.

This clonotype was seen many times. V gene TRBV18 combines with J gene TRBJ2-2; D unclear. The length of the CDR3 is 19 residues. V lost 5 bases and J lost 5, with 27 bases in between. Germline V gene data show CDR1 as KGHSH and CDR2 as LQKENI. CDR3 DNA: TGTGCCAGCTCAACATCTGACATTTTCATCGCCCCTGCGACCGGGGAGCTGTTTTTT. The encoded protein is CASSTSDIFIAPATGELFF.

Comments on this clonotype: A much larger clone differs from this one at a single base, so this may be a read error. This rearrangement joins TRBV27 to TRBJ2-3; 7 positions match TRBD1. Germline-derived CDR1 and CDR2 are MNHEY and SMNVEV (reference sequence). CDR3 length equals 15 residues. The CDR3 sequence: CASSVTGRSTDTQNF. The CDR3 bases are TGTGCCAGCAGTGTGACAGGGAGAAGCACAGATACGCAGAATTTT.

V gene TRBV5-1 combines with J gene TRBJ2-3; TRBD2 aligns across 11 bases. The CDR3 runs 17 residues. V lost 1 base, J lost 4 bases, and 8 bases stayed unmatched. CDR1 is SGHRS and CDR2 is YFSETQ in the germline V gene. The CDR3 sequence: CASSLTFLAGGADTQYF. CDR3 nucleotide sequence: TGCGCCAGCAGCTTGACGTTCCTAGCGGGGGGAGCAGATACGCAGTATTTT.

The V gene is TRBV6-5, the J gene TRBJ2-5, with a tentative D call TRBD2 (7 bases). CDR3 length: 12 residues. Per the germline V gene, CDR1 is MNHEY and CDR2 is SVGAGI. Here the CDR3 reads CAVGGQQETQYF. CDR3 bases: TGTGCAGTCGGGGGGCAGCAAGAGACCCAGTACTTC.

This clonotype was picked up many times. This chain connects TRBV20-1 to TRBJ1-2, with 12 bases identical to TRBD1. CDR3 size: 15 residues. Looked up from germline, CDR1 is DFQATT and CDR2 is SNEGSKA (reference sequence). Trimming at V came to 1 base and at J to 6 bases, leaving 6 bases not matched to a gene. This CDR3 reads CSARATGTGGDGYTF. The CDR3 nucleotides are TGCAGTGCTAGAGCAACCGGGACAGGGGGCGATGGCTACACCTTC.

The chain's CDR3 is CASSLGMRGYGYTF. In DNA, the CDR3 is TGTGCCAGCAGCTTAGGAATGAGGGGATATGGCTACACCTTC. The V gene is TRBV7-2, the J gene TRBJ1-2; D might be TRBD1 (5 bases). Trimming removed 1 base from V and 5 bases from J, with 11 bases in between. This CDR3 region has 14 residues. Germline CDR1 reads SGHTA; CDR2 reads FQGNSA.

This sequence joins TRBV5-1 and TRBJ1-2, with D possibly TRBD1 on 6 matching bases. The CDR3 has 17 residues. The V end lost 3 bases, the J end lost 5 bases, and 23 bases lay between the germline ends. CDR1 SGHRS and CDR2 YFSETQ come from the germline V gene. The CDR3 bases are TGCGCCAGCAGCTCCAGGAGGGGGTCAACCCCACGGTATGGCTACACCTTC. Its protein product is CASSSRRGSTPRYGYTF.

This clonotype was observed a few times. The chain carries TRBV12-3 or TRBV12-4 and TRBJ2-3, with D maybe TRBD1 (5 bases). This CDR3 has 15 amino acids. V lost 6 bases, J lost 2 bases, and 15 bases lay in between. DNA of the CDR3: TGTGCCAGCAGGGTCAGGGCTGCGACCACAGATACGCAGTATTTT. It translates to CASRVRAATTDTQYF.

This clonotype was seen only a few times. The J gene is TRBJ2-6, the V gene TRBV29-1; D is perhaps TRBD2 (6 bases). The CDR3 consists of 14 residues. V lost 7 bases and J lost 4, with 14 bases in between. CDR1 SQVTM and CDR2 ANQGSEA come from the germline V gene. The DNA for the CDR3 is TGCAGCGCCCTAACGGGGGACGGGGCCAACGTCCTGACTTTC. Translated: CSALTGDGANVLTF.

A few counts support this clonotype. The V and J genes are TRBV7-2 and TRBJ2-7; 8 bases agree with TRBD1. From germline, CDR1 is SGHTA and CDR2 FQGNSA. The CDR3 is made up of 14 amino acids. The trim removed 5 bases at V and 6 bases at J, leaving 9 bases unmatched. The CDR3 bases are TGTGCCAGCAGCCTACCCACGACAGGGGTCGAGCAGTACTTC. This gives the protein CASSLPTTGVEQYF.

The sample holds a few counts of this clonotype. The chain carries TRBV18 and TRBJ2-2; D may match TRBD1 or TRBD2 (5 bases each). From germline, CDR1 is KGHSH and CDR2 LQKENI. The V gene lost 2 bases and the J gene lost 0 bases, with 10 bases spanning the gap. The CDR3 runs 16 residues. CDR3 sequence: CASSPARGPNTGELFF. The DNA for the CDR3 is TGTGCCAGCTCACCAGCCCGGGGACCGAACACCGGGGAGCTGTTTTTT.

This clonotype was counted between two and nine times. The gene calls are TRBV5-1 and TRBJ2-1, with unresolved D. Germline CDR1 is SGHRS and CDR2 is YFSETQ. The CDR3 sequence is 14 residues long. With 1 base removed from V and 5 bases from J, the gap between germline ends came to 10 bases. CDR3 in amino acids: CASSLLVANNEQFF. CDR3 in DNA: TGCGCCAGCAGCTTGCTAGTTGCGAACAATGAGCAGTTCTTC.

V and J are TRBV7-9 and TRBJ1-4, with a possible D match to TRBD1 (6 bases). The V end was cut by 3 bases, the J end by 8 bases, with 13 bases between. This CDR3 is built from 14 residues. CDR1 and CDR2 (germline): SEHNR, FQNEAQ (reference sequence). CDR3 region: CASSLDSTVEKLFF. The CDR3 DNA reads TGTGCCAGCAGCTTGGACAGTACCGTAGAAAAACTGTTTTTT.

This chain links TRBV28 with TRBJ2-1, with D perhaps matching TRBD2 (6 bases). Germline V gene lookup returns CDR1 MDHEN and CDR2 SYDVKM. Trimming cost V 7 bases and J 6 bases, with 16 bases left between them. This CDR3 contains 14 residues. The CDR3, as DNA: TGTGCCAGCACGGGCGGGACCGTCGTCAATGAGCAGTTCTTC. Protein product: CASTGGTVVNEQFF.

V is TRBV7-8 and J is TRBJ2-1; 9 nucleotides align to TRBD2. Germline V CDR1 and CDR2: SGHVS, FQNEAQ. The V gene end was trimmed by 5 bases and the J gene end by 9 bases; junction bases not matched to a gene: 8. The CDR3 length is 14 residues. CDR3 coding DNA: TGTGCCAGCAGCGATAGCGGGGGCGGGGGTGAGCAGTTCTTC. Protein product: CASSDSGGGGEQFF.

This clonotype has just one count. The chain couples TRBV5-4 to TRBJ2-3; D is possibly TRBD1 or TRBD2 (5 bases each). Trimming took 8 bases from V and 4 from J, leaving 20 bases between them. This CDR3 spans 15 amino acids. Germline CDR1 SGHNT, CDR2 YYREEE (reference sequence). CDR3 sequence: CASPGKGPRPDTQYF. The CDR3 nucleotides read TGTGCCAGTCCTGGAAAGGGACCCCGGCCAGATACGCAGTATTTT.

Many counts were recorded for this clonotype. The genes are TRBV10-3 and TRBJ1-1; no reliable D call. V lost 7 bases and J 3 bases, leaving 12 bases between the germline ends. The CDR3 contains 13 residues. CDR1 is ENHRY and CDR2 is SYGVKD in the germline V gene. CDR3 sequence reads: CAITALEDTEAFF. The CDR3 bases are TGTGCCATCACCGCCCTTGAGGACACTGAAGCTTTCTTT.

The chain links TRBV7-2 to TRBJ1-6; 8 bases fit TRBD1. The CDR3 runs to 14 residues. CDR1 and CDR2 from the germline V gene are SGHTA and FQGNSA. With V trimmed by 0 bases and J by 14 bases, 6 bases remained unmatched. The CDR3 region is CASSLAQGARTLHF. The CDR3 nucleotides read TGTGCCAGCAGCTTAGCCCAGGGGGCCCGTACCCTCCACTTT.

The rearrangement uses TRBV6-1 and TRBJ2-5; 10 bases align to TRBD2. Losses at the gene ends were 5 bases for V and 4 bases for J; bases not matched to a gene: 7. CDR1 and CDR2 (germline): MNHNS, SASEGT. The CDR3 contains 15 residues. The CDR3 nucleotides read TGTGCCAGCAGTCGGTCTAGCGGGGGTGGAGAGACCCAGTACTTC. The encoded protein is CASSRSSGGGETQYF.

This clonotype was counted many times. J is TRBJ2-5 and V is TRBV12-3 or TRBV12-4, with 10 bases lining up with TRBD1. CDR3 length: 15 amino acids. The junction had 6 bases not matched to a gene; V was cut back by 3 bases and J by 5 bases. Here the CDR3 DNA reads TGTGCCAGCAGTTTTGGGACAGGGGTCGGGGAGACCCAGTACTTC. This gives the protein CASSFGTGVGETQYF.

The table lists this clonotype with a few counts. This chain links TRBV20-1 with TRBJ2-1, with D unclear. CDR3 size: 13 residues. Trimming stripped 3 bases from V and 3 bases from J, with 9 bases between. CDR1 DFQATT and CDR2 SNEGSKA come from the germline V gene (reference sequence). Written as DNA, the CDR3 is TGCAGTGCTAGCGTAGCAGACTACAATGAGCAGTTCTTC. Its protein product is CSASVADYNEQFF.